A selection of T cell receptor beta chains follows, all from one sample in a study of T cell responses to AZD1222 COVID-19 vaccine. The method was immunoSEQ multiplex PCR; TCRdb's version includes in-frame clones alone and lacks a portion of them. The sample has around 110,000 clones, 93% seen once. Sequencing was performed on peripheral blood, taken on day 0 of AZD1222 vaccination. These receptors all come from an adult in good health. Each CDR3 is given with its conserved first and last residue. Each record gives: CDR3 protein, CDR3 DNA, D gene, V gene, J gene, clone size. The D gene is left open where the match is weak. Part of the rows lack a size; the others show once, few, many or a class for expanded clones.

CASSIVTWGQLLNQPQHF	TGTGCCAGTAGTATAGTGACCTGGGGACAGTTACTCAATCAGCCCCAGCATTTT	TRBD1	TRBV19	TRBJ1-5	once
CASSQSSGAYNEQFF	TGCGCCAGCAGTCAATCCTCCGGTGCCTACAATGAGCAGTTCTTC	.	TRBV23-1	TRBJ2-1	.
CASSLDRYSFTQYF	TGTGCCAGCAGTTTAGATCGCTACTCCTTCACGCAGTATTTT	.	TRBV27	TRBJ2-3	.
CASCLRGLTDTQYF	TGCGCCAGCTGCCTTCGGGGATTAACAGATACGCAGTATTTT	.	TRBV5-1	TRBJ2-3	.
CASSLQGSGGYTF	TGTGCCAGCAGCTTACAGGGTTCCGGGGGCTACACCTTC	.	TRBV13	TRBJ1-2	.
CATSRSPGTENNEQFF	TGTGCCACCAGCAGAAGCCCCGGGACAGAGAACAATGAGCAGTTCTTC	TRBD1	TRBV15	TRBJ2-1	.
CASSIDSAVYEQYF	TGTGCCAGTAGTATAGATTCAGCGGTCTACGAGCAGTACTTC	.	TRBV19	TRBJ2-7	once
CSVAPSGANVLTF	TGCAGCGTTGCTCCCTCTGGGGCCAACGTCCTGACTTTC	.	TRBV29-1	TRBJ2-6	.
CASSLGPLGLEAFF	TGCGCCAGCAGCCTGGGGCCCCTGGGGCTTGAAGCTTTCTTT	.	TRBV5-1	TRBJ1-1	.
CASSQDALLALLNTGELFF	TGCGCCAGCAGCCAAGATGCCCTCTTGGCCCTACTCAACACCGGGGAGCTGTTTTTT	.	TRBV4-1	TRBJ2-2	.
CASSSGVLGAETDTQYF	TGCGCCAGCAGTTCGGGGGTTCTGGGGGCGGAAACAGATACGCAGTATTTT	.	TRBV5-1	TRBJ2-3	.
CASSYSRGSYGYTF	TGTGCCAGCAGTTACTCCCGGGGGTCATATGGCTACACCTTC	.	TRBV6-5	TRBJ1-2	.
CASSLAPAAGFSAFF	TGCGCCAGCAGCTTGGCCCCGGCGGCGGGGTTTTCAGCTTTCTTT	.	TRBV5-1	TRBJ1-1	.
CASSLGGSGRGEADTQYF	TGTGCCAGCAGCTTGGGCGGTAGCGGGAGAGGGGAAGCAGATACGCAGTATTTT	TRBD2	TRBV5-6	TRBJ2-3	.
CASSLFRQGVYGYTF	TGTGCCAGCAGTTTGTTCCGACAGGGGGTCTATGGCTACACCTTC	TRBD1	TRBV28	TRBJ1-2	.
CASSPTGGYTF	TGTGCCAGCAGTCCCACGGGGGGCTACACCTTC	.	TRBV6-6	TRBJ1-2	once
CASSPSWAASYEQYF	TGTGCCAGCAGCCCTTCTTGGGCGGCCTCCTACGAGCAGTACTTC	.	TRBV7-2	TRBJ2-7	.
CASSLLTNYEQYF	TGCGCCAGCAGCCTTCTAACGAACTACGAGCAGTACTTC	.	TRBV4-1	TRBJ2-7	.
CASSQGIGRVNYGYTF	TGTGCCAGCAGCCAAGGAATTGGCAGGGTCAACTATGGCTACACCTTC	.	TRBV14	TRBJ1-2	.
CASSLTGAQNSPLHF	TGTGCCAGCAGTTTAACGGGGGCGCAGAATTCACCCCTCCACTTT	.	TRBV28	TRBJ1-6	.
CASSLVGVGPQHF	TGTGCCAGCAGCTTAGTGGGGGTGGGGCCCCAGCATTTT	.	TRBV11-2	TRBJ1-5	medium-sized
CASSLNTDTQYF	TGTGCCAGCAGCCTAAACACAGATACGCAGTATTTT	.	TRBV12-3/TRBV12-4	TRBJ2-3	.
CASSPPVLGGTEAFF	TGTGCCAGCTCACCACCGGTGCTAGGGGGCACTGAAGCTTTCTTT	.	TRBV18	TRBJ1-1	.
CASSFEGNEQYF	TGTGCCAGCAGTTTCGAGGGGAACGAGCAGTACTTC	.	TRBV28	TRBJ2-7	.
CASSLLGAGHQPQHF	TGTGCTAGCAGCCTCCTAGGGGCAGGCCATCAGCCCCAGCATTTT	.	TRBV7-7	TRBJ1-5	.
CASRREGLMNTEAFF	TGTGCCAGTAGGAGGGAGGGACTCATGAACACTGAAGCTTTCTTT	.	TRBV19	TRBJ1-1	.
CASSLRLAGATADTQYF	TGTGCCAGCAGCTTAAGACTAGCGGGAGCTACGGCAGATACGCAGTATTTT	TRBD2	TRBV13	TRBJ2-3	.
CASSQDTIYEQYF	TGTGCCAGCAGCCAAGACACTATCTACGAGCAGTACTTC	.	TRBV6-6	TRBJ2-7	once
CASSQEISRGLHTGELFF	TGCGCCAGCAGCCAAGAGATCTCACGGGGGCTTCACACCGGGGAGCTGTTTTTT	.	TRBV4-1	TRBJ2-2	.
CASSILLWDEQYF	TGTGCCAGTAGTATTCTGCTCTGGGACGAGCAGTACTTC	.	TRBV19	TRBJ2-7	.
CASSPGLNSPLHF	TGTGCCAGTAGTCCCGGACTTAATTCACCCCTCCACTTT	.	TRBV19	TRBJ1-6	.
CASSLVANQETQYF	TGTGCCAGCAGCTTAGTGGCCAACCAAGAGACCCAGTACTTC	.	TRBV7-9	TRBJ2-5	.
CASKTSGSRTGELFF	TGTGCCAGCAAGACTAGCGGGAGTCGCACCGGGGAGCTGTTTTTT	TRBD2	TRBV6-6	TRBJ2-2	few
CASSYQGQVNEKLFF	TGTGCCAGCAGTTACCAGGGACAGGTGAATGAAAAACTGTTTTTT	TRBD1	TRBV27	TRBJ1-4	.
CASSQELALGPSPLHF	TGTGCCAGCAGCCAAGAACTAGCTCTAGGTCCTTCACCCCTCCACTTT	.	TRBV4-2	TRBJ1-6	few
CASSRGIYEQYF	TGTGCCAGCTCGAGGGGCATCTACGAGCAGTACTTC	.	TRBV6-5	TRBJ2-7	.